This TCR beta chain derives from a study of control samples from healthy donors and cancer patients. Per the germline V gene, CDR1 is MGHDK and CDR2 is SYGVNS. V gave up 7 bases and J gave up 5 bases; unmatched junction bases: 4. This CDR3 is 12 amino acids long. The method was immunoSEQ multiplex PCR; TCRdb's version includes in-frame clones alone and lacks a portion of them. Of 2,000 to 2,500 clones listed, just over 95% were seen once; the top ten hold roughly 1.7%. This receptor was obtained from a man aged 70-80 years with head and neck cancer. The specimen sequenced was PBMCs. The chain employs TRBV25-1 and TRBJ1-2; 7 positions agree with TRBD1. The CDR3 spells CASNRGSYGYTF. The CDR3 DNA follows: TGTGCCAGCAACAGGGGCTCTTATGGCTACACCTTC.